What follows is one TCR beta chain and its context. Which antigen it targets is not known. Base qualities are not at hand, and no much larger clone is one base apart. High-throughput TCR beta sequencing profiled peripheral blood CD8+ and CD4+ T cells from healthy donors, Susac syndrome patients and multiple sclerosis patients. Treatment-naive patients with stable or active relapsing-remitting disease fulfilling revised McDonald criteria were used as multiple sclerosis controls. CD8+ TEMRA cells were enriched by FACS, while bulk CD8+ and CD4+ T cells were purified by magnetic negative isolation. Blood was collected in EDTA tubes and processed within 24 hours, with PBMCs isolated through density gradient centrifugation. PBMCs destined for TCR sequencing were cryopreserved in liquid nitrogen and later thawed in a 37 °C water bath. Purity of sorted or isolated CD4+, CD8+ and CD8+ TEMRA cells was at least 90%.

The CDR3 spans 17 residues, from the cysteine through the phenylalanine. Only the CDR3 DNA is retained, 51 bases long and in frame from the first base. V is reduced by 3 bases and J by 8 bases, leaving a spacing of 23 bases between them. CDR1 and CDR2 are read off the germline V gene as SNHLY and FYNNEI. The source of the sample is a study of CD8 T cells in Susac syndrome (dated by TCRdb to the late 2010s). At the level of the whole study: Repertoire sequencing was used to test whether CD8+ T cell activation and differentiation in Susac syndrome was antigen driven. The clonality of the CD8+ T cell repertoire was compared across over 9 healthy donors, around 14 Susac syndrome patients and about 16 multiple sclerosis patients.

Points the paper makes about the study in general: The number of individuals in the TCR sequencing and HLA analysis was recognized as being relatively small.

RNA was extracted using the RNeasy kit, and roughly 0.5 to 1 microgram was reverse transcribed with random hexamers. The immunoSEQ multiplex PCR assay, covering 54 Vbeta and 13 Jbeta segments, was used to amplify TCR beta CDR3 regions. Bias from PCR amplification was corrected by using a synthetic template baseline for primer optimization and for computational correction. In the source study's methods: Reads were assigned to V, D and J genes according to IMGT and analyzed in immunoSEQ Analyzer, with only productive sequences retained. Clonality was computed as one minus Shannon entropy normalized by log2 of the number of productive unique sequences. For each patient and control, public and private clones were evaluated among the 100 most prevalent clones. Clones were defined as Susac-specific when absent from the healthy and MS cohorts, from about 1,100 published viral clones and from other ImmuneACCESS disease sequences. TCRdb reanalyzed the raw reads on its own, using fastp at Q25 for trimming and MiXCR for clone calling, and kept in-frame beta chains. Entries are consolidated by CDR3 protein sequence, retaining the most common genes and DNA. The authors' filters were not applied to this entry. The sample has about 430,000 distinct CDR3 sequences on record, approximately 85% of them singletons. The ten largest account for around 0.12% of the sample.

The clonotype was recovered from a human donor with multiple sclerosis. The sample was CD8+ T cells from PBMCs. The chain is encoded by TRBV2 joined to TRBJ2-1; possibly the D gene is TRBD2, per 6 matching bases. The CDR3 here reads CASSEGRGPSSGDEQFF. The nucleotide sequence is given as TGTGCCAGCAGTGAGGGGCGGGGCCCTAGCTCGGGCGATGAGCAGTTCTTC.